There are a few counts of the clone carrying this TCR beta chain. Its antigen is undetermined. These data originate in a study of cytomegalovirus exposure and HLA in healthy donors. Regarding the study as a whole: Confirmation was obtained in vitro that a few CMV-associated chains are specific for CMV antigens. The listing of roughly 160 TCR beta chains classed them as cytomegalovirus-associated. In all likelihood, a cluster of highly shared sequence variants was a sequencing artifact. HLA alleles showed associations with 15,000 to 20,000 TCR beta sequences in a later analysis, at a 0.05 false discovery rate.

This PCR relied on a set of 60 Vbeta primers and 13 Jbeta primers. Produced via immunoSEQ multiplex PCR; TCRdb's table is partial and in-frame only. The sample lists 130,000 or so clones, more than 8% seen once, with 5.5% in the top ten. V was clipped by 3 bases and J by 12 bases, with 11 bases between them. CDR1 is SGHNT, CDR2 YYREEE, per germline (reference sequence). The CDR3 is made up of 11 amino acids. This receptor was taken from a man aged 35-49 years in good health and CMV-seronegative. Sequencing was performed on PBMCs. The chain combines TRBV5-4 with TRBJ2-3; tentatively, D is TRBD2 (6 bases). The CDR3 here is CASSSPGLQYF. CDR3 in DNA: TGTGCCAGCAGCTCACCGGGACTCCAGTATTTT. Looking up the rest from reference TRBV5-4 and TRBJ2-3 gives the full variable domain: ETGVTQSPTHLIKTRGQQVTLRCSSQSGHNTVSWYQQALGQGPQFIFQYYREEENGRGNFPPRFSGLQFPNYSSELNVNALELDDSALYLCASSSPGLQYFGPGTRLTVL.